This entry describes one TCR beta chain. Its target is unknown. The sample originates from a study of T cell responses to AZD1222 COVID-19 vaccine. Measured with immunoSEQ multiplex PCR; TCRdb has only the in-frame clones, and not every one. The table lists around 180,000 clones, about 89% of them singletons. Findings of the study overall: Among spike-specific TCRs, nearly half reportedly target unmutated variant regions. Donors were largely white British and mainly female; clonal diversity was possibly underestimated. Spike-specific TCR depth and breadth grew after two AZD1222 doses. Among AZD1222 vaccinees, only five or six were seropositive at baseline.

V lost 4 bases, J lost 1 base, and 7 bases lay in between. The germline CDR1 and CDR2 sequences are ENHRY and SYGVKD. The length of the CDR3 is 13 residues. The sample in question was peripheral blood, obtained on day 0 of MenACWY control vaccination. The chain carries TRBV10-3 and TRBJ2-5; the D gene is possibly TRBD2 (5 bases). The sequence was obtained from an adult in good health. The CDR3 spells CAISGAVQETQYF. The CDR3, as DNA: TGTGCCATCAGTGGAGCGGTCCAAGAGACCCAGTACTTC.